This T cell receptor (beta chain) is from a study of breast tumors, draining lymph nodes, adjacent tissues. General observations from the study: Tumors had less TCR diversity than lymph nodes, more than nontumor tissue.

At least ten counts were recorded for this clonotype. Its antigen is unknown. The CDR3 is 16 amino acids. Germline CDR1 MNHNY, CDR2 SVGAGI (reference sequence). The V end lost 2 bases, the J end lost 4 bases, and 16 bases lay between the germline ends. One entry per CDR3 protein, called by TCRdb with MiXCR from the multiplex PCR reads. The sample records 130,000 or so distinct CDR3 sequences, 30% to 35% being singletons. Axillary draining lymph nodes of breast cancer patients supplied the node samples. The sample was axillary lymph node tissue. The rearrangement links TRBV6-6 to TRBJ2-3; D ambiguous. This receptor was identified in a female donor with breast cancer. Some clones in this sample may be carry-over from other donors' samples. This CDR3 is CASSYLGSLGADTQYF. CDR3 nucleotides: TGTGCCAGCAGTTACCTTGGCTCCCTGGGCGCAGATACGCAGTATTTT.